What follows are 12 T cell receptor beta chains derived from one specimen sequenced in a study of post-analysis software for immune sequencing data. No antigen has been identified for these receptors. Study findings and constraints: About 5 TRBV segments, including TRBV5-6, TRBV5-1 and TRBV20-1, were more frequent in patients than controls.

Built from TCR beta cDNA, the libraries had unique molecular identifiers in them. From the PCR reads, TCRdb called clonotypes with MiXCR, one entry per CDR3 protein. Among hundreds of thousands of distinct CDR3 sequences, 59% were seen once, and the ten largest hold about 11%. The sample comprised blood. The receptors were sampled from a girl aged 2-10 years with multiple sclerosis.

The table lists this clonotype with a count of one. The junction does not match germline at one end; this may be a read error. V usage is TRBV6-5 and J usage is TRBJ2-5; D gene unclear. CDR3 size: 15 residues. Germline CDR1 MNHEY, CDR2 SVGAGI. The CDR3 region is CVSKPTLGDKETQYF. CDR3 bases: TGTGTCAGCAAACCGACTCTAGGTGATAAAGAGACTCAGTACTTC.

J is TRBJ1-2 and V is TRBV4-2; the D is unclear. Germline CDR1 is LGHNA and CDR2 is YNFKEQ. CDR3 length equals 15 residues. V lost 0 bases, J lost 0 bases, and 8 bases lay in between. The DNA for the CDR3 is TGTGCCAGCAGCCAAGATCTTGGACCTAACTATGGCTACACCTTC. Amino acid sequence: CASSQDLGPNYGYTF.

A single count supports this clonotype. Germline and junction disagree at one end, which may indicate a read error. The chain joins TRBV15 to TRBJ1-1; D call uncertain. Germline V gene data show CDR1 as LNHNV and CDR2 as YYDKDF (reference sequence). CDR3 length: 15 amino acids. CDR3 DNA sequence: TGTGCCGCCAGCAGAGACGGCCTTTTTGGGACTGAAGCTTTCTTT. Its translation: CAASRDGLFGTEAFF. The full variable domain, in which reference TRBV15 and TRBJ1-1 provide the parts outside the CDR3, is DAMVIQNPRYQVTQFGKPVTLSCSQTLNHNVMYWYQQKSSQAPKLLFHYYDKDFNNEADTPDNFQSRRPNTSFCFLDIRSPGLGDTAMYLCAASRDGLFGTEAFFGQGTRLTVV.

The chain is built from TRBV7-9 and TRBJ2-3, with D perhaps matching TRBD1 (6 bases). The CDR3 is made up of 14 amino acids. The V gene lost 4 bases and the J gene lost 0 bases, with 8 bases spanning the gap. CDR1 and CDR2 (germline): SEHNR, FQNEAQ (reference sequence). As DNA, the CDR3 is TGTGCCAGCAGCTCGGGACACAGCACAGATACGCAGTATTTT. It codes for CASSSGHSTDTQYF.

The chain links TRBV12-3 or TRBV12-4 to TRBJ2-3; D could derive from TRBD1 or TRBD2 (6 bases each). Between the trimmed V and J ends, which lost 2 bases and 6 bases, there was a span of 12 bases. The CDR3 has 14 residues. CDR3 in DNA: TGTGCCAGCAGTTTAAGGGGGGTCGGTGATACGCAGTATTTT. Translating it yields CASSLRGVGDTQYF.

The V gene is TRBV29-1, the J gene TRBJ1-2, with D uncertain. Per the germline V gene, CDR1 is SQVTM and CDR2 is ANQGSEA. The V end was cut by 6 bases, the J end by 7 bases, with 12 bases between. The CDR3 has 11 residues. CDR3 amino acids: CSVLLRGGYTF. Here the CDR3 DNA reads TGCAGCGTCCTCCTACGGGGTGGCTACACCTTC.

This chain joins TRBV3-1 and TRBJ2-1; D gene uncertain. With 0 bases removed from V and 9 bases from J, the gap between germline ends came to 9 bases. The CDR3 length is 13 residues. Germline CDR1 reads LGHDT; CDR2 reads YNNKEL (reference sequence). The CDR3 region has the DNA TGTGCCAGCAGCCAAGATAGGCGCGCTGAGCAGTTCTTC. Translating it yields CASSQDRRAEQFF.

In DNA, the CDR3 is TGCGCCAGCAGACCGGGCGATGAAAAACTGTTTTTT. It specifies CASRPGDEKLFF. The chain carries TRBV10-2 and TRBJ1-4; D remains unclear. Germline values: CDR1 WSHSY, CDR2 SAAADI. The CDR3 runs 12 residues. The germline V and J ends were trimmed by 6 bases and 6 bases, with 8 bases remaining between them.

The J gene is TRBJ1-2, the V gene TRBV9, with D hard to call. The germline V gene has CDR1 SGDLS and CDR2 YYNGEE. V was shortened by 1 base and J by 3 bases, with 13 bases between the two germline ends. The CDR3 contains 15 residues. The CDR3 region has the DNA TGTGCCAGCAGCGTAAGTTCCTGGGCGGACTATGGCTACACCTTC. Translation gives CASSVSSWADYGYTF. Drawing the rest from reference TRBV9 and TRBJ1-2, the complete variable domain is DSGVTQTPKHLITATGQRVTLRCSPRSGDLSVYWYQQSLDQGLQFLIQYYNGEERAKGNILERFSAQQFPDLHSELNLSSLELGDSALYFCASSVSSWADYGYTFGSGTRLTVV.

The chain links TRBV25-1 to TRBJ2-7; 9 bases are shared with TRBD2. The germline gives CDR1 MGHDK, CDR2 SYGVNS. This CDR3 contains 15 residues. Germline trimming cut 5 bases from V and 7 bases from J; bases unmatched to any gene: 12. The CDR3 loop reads CASSPHGSGSVEQYF. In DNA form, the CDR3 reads TGTGCCAGCAGTCCCCATGGTAGCGGGAGTGTTGAGCAGTACTTC.

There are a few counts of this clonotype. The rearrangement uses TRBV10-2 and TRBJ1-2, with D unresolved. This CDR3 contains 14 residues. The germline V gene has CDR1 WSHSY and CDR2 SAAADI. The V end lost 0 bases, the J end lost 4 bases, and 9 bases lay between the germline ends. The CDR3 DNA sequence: TGCGCCAGCAGTGAGTCGGCAGAAATCTATGGCTACACCTTC. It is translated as CASSESAEIYGYTF.

The CDR3 spells CASSQDPPSGSYNEQFF. The CDR3 region has the DNA TGTGCCAGCAGCCAAGATCCCCCTAGCGGGTCCTACAATGAGCAGTTCTTC. The V and J genes are TRBV3-1 and TRBJ2-1, with 8 positions matching TRBD2. The trim removed 0 bases at V and 1 base at J, leaving 5 bases unmatched. The CDR3 runs 17 residues. Germline-derived CDR1 and CDR2 are LGHDT and YNNKEL (reference sequence).